This T cell receptor (beta chain) was identified during a study of tumor and adjacent non-tumor tissue in lung cancer. On the study more broadly: Samples averaged roughly 4 million productive TCRbeta reads each.

This sample's RNA came from whole unsorted tissue. TCRbeta libraries were built with three rounds of nested PCR, modified from ARM-PCR. TCRdb called the multiplex PCR reads again in MiXCR, with one record for every CDR3 protein. The sample contains 76,000 or so distinct CDR3 sequences, 65% to 75% of which appear only once. With respect to this clonotype: The antigen is undetermined. It is likely a read error, because the conserved phenylalanine at the end of the CDR3 is missing. It is unclear where the CDR3 begins or ends on the DNA, so no DNA is shown, and the CDR3 is as TCRdb lists it.

Whole-study findings and limits: Top 100 clones took a larger repertoire share in normal lung. TCR diversity was significantly greater in tumor than normal lung tissue.

Germline CDR1 is SGHKS and CDR2 is YYEKEE (reference sequence). Ends included, the CDR3 has 15 residues. Sequencing was carried out using lung tumor tissue. J is TRBJ1-1 and V is TRBV5-5; the table's D call, TRBD1, was not checked against the DNA. This TCR derives from an older woman with non-small cell lung cancer. The CDR3 is CASSRGQGVYTEVFS.